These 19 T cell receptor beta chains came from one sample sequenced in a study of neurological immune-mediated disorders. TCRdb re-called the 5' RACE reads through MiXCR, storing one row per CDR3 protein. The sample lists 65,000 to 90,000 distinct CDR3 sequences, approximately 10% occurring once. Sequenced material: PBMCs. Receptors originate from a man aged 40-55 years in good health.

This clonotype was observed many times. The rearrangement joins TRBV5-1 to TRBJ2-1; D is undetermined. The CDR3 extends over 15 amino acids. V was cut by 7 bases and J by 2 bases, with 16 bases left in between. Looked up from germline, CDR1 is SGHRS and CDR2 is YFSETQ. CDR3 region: CASCSDAQPYNEQFF. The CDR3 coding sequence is TGCGCCAGCTGCTCTGATGCCCAACCCTACAATGAGCAGTTCTTC.

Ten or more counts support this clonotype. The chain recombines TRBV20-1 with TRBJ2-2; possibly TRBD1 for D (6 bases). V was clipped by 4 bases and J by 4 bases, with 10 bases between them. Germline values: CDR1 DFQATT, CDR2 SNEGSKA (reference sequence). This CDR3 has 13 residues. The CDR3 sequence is CSAIETGTGELFF. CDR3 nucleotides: TGCAGTGCTATTGAGACAGGCACCGGGGAGCTGTTTTTT.

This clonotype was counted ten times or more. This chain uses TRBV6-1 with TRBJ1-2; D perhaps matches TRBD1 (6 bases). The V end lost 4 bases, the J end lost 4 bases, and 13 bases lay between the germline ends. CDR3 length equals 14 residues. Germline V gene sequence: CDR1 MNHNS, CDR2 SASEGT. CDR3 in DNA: TGTGCCAGCAGTGCTACAGGGAGTCTCTATGGCTACACCTTC. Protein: CASSATGSLYGYTF.

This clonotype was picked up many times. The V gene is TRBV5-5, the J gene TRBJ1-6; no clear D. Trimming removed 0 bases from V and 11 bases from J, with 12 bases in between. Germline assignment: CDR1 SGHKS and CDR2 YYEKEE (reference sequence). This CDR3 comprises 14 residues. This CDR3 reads CASSLVRSTTPLHF. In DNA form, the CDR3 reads TGTGCCAGCAGCTTGGTTAGGTCGACTACACCCCTCCACTTT.

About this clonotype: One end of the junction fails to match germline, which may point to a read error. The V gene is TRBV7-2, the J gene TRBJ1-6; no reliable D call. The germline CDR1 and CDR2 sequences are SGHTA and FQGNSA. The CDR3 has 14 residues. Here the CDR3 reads CASRLGQINSPLHF. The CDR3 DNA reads TGTGCCAGCCGCTTAGGTCAGATCAATTCACCCCTCCACTTT.

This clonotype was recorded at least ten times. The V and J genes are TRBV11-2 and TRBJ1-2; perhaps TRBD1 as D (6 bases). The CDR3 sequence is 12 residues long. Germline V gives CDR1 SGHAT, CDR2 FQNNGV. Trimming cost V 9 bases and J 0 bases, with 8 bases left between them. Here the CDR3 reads CASGQSNYGYTF. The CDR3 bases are TGTGCCAGTGGACAGTCTAACTATGGCTACACCTTC.

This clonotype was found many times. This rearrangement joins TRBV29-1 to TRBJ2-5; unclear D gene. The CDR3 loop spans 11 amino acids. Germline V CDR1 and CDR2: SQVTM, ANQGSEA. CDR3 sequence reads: CSAELQETQYF. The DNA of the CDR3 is TGCAGTGCAGAGCTCCAAGAGACCCAGTACTTC.

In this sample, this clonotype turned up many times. The CDR3 here is CASSFTGTGHQPQHF. Here the CDR3 DNA reads TGTGCCAGCAGCTTCACCGGGACAGGCCATCAGCCCCAGCATTTT. The chain is built from TRBV12-3 or TRBV12-4 and TRBJ1-5, with 8 bases fitting TRBD1. The CDR3 spans 15 residues. The V gene end was trimmed by 6 bases and the J gene end by 5 bases; junction bases not matched to a gene: 9.

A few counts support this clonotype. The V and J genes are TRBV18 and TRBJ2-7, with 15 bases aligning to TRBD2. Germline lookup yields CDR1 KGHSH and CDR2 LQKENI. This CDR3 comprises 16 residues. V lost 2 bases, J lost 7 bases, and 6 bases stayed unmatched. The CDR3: CASSPGLAGGSWEQYF. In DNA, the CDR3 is TGTGCCAGCTCACCAGGACTAGCGGGGGGGTCTTGGGAGCAGTACTTC.

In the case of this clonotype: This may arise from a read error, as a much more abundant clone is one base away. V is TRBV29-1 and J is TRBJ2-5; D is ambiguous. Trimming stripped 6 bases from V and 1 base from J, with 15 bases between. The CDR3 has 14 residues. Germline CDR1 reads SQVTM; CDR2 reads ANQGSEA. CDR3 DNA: TGCAGCGTGGATGTGAGCGCCTCCCAAGAGACCCAGTACTTC. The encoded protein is CSVDVSASQETQYF.

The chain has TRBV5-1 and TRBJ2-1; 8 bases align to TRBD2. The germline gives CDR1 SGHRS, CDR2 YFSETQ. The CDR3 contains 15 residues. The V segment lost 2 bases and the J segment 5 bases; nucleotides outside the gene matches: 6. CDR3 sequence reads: CASSFLAGLNNEQFF. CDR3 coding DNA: TGCGCCAGCAGCTTCCTAGCGGGCTTAAACAATGAGCAGTTCTTC.

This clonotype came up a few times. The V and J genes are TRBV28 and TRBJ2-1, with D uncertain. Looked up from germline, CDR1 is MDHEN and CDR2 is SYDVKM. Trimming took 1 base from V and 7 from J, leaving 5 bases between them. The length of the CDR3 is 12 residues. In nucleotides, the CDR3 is TGTGCCAGCAGTTTATACCGTAATGAGCAGTTCTTC. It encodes CASSLYRNEQFF.

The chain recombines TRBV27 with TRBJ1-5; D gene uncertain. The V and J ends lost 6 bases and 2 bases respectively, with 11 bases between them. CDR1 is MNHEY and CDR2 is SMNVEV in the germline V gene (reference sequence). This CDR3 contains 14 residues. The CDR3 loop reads CASSPRPGNQPQHF. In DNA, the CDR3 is TGTGCCAGCAGCCCCCGACCTGGCAATCAGCCCCAGCATTTT.

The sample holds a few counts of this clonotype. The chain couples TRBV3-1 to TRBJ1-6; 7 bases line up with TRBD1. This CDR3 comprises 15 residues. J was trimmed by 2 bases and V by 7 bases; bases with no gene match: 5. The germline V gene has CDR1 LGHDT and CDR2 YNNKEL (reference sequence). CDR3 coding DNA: TGTGCCAGCACCCAGGGGGGCACCTATAATTCACCCCTCCACTTT. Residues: CASTQGGTYNSPLHF. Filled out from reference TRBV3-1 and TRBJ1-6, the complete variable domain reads DTAVSQTPKYLVTQMGNDKSIKCEQNLGHDTMYWYKQDSKKFLKIMFSYNNKELIINETVPNRFSPKSPDKAHLNLHINSLELGDSAVYFCASTQGGTYNSPLHFGNGTRLTVT.

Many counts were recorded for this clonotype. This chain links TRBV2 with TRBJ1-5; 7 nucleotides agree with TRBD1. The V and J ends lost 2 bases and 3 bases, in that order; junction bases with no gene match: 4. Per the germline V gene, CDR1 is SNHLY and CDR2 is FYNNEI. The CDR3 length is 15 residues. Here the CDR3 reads CASSETGDTNQPQHF. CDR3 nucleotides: TGTGCCAGCAGTGAAACAGGGGACACCAATCAGCCCCAGCATTTT.

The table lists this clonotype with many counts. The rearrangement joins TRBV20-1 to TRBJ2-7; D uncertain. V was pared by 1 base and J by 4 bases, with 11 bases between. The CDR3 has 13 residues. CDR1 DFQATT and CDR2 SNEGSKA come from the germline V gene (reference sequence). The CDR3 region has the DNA TGCAGTGCTAGAGTGGCAGCGATGTACGAGCAGTACTTC. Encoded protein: CSARVAAMYEQYF.

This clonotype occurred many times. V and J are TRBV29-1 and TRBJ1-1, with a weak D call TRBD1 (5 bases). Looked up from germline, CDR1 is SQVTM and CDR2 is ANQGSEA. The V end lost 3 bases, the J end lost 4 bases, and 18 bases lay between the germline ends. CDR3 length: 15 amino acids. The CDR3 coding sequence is TGCAGCGTTGAGGATCCAGGGAGAAGGGGCACTGAAGCTTTCTTT. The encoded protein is CSVEDPGRRGTEAFF.

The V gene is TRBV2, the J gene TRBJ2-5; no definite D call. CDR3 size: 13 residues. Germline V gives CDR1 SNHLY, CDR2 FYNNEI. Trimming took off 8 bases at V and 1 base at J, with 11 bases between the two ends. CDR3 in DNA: TGTGCCAGCCGTGTGGGTCTCCAAGAGACCCAGTACTTC. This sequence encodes CASRVGLQETQYF.

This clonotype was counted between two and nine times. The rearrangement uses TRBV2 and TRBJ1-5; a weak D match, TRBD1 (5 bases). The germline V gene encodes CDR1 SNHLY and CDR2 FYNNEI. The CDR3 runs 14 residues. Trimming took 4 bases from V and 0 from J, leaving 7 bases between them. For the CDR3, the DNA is TGTGCCAGCAGTGGGCAGGGTAGCAATCAGCCCCAGCATTTT. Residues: CASSGQGSNQPQHF.